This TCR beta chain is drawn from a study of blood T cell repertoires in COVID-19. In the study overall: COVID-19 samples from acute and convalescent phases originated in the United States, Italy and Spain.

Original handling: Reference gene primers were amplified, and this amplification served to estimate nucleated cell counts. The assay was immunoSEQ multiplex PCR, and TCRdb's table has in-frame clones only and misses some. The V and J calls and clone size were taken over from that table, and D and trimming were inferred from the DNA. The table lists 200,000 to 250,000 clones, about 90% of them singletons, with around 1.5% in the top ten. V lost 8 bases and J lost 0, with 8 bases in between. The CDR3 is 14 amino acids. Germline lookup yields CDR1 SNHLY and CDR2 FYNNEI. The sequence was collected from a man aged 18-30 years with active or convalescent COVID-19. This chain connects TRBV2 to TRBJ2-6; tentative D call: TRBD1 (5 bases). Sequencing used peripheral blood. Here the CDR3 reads CASRQSSGANVLTF. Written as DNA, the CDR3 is TGTGCCAGCCGACAGAGCTCTGGGGCCAACGTCCTGACTTTC.